This T cell receptor beta chain was sequenced for a study of cytomegalovirus exposure and HLA in healthy donors. Across the study: Sequencing of approximately 190 million T cells in an earlier analysis found under 120 million unique TCR beta sequences. Among the 398 donors who were genotyped, around 77% fell in the genetic ancestry cluster that is associated with self-reported Caucasian donors.

Findings of the study overall: Presence/absence results assume similar sequencing depth per donor, which may not hold. Trimming of TCR beta V- and J-genes showed a link, identified in a later analysis, to a missense DCLRE1C variant.

Germline CDR1 MNHEY, CDR2 SVGAGI. The CDR3 is made up of 16 amino acids. Trimming took 0 bases from V and 0 from J, leaving 6 bases between them. On this clone: The antigen is unknown.

With 60 Vbeta and 13 Jbeta primers, the PCR was carried out. Using immunoSEQ multiplex PCR, the repertoire was profiled, and TCRdb retains in-frame clones only, with some absent. The listing contains over 80,000 clones. The sequenced material came from PBMCs. The chain recombines TRBV6-5 with TRBJ1-6; D unclear. The TCR was taken from a girl aged 5 to 17 in good health and CMV-seropositive. DNA of the CDR3: TGTGCCAGCAGTTACTCGCGCGGCTCCTATAATTCACCCCTCCACTTT. Protein product: CASSYSRGSYNSPLHF.